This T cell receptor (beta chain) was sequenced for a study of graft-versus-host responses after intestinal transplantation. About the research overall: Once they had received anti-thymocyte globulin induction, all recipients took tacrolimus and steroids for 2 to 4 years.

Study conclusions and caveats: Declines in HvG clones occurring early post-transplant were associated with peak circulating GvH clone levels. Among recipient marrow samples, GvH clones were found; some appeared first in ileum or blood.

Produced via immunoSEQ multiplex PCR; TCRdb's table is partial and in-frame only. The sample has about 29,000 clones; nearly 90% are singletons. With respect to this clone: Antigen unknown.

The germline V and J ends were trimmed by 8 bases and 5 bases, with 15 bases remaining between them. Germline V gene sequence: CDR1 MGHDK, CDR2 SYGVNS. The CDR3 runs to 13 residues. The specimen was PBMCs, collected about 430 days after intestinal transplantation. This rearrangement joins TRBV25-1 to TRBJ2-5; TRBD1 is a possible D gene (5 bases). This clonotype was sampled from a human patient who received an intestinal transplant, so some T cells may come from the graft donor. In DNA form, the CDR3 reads TGTGCCAGCCGCCTAGGGGCCGGGGAGACCCAGTACTTC. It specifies CASRLGAGETQYF.